These 3 T cell receptor beta chains share one sample of origin, sequenced in a study of blood T cell repertoires in COVID-19. This table comes from immunoSEQ multiplex PCR, and its TCRdb copy is limited to in-frame clones, with some not included. The data show fewer than 200,000 clones, about 81% seen once. Sequenced sample: peripheral blood. These receptors were taken from a woman in her fifties or sixties with COVID-19, enrolled during active disease.

The genes are TRBV11-2 and TRBJ2-5; a weak D match, TRBD2 (6 bases). The CDR3 spans 15 residues. Per the germline V gene, CDR1 is SGHAT and CDR2 is FQNNGV. Trimming stripped 1 base from V and 5 bases from J, with 14 bases between. CDR3 region: CASSLVPGRSETQYF. The CDR3 region has the DNA TGTGCCAGCAGCTTAGTCCCAGGGAGGTCGGAGACCCAGTACTTC.

The V and J genes are TRBV20-1 and TRBJ1-4; no clear D. V gave up 6 bases and J gave up 7 bases, with 6 bases separating them. CDR1 is DFQATT and CDR2 is SNEGSKA in the germline V gene (reference sequence). The CDR3 contains 10 residues. In nucleotides, the CDR3 is TGCAGTGCCCCTTCTGAAAAACTGTTTTTT. Protein: CSAPSEKLFF.

The chain joins TRBV5-4 to TRBJ2-1; 11 bases line up with TRBD1. There are 16 residues in the CDR3. V dropped 1 base and J dropped 4; count of bases not matched to a gene: 4. Germline V gives CDR1 SGHNT, CDR2 YYREEE (reference sequence). The CDR3 is CASSLMGQGVYNEQFF. The CDR3 nucleotides are TGTGCCAGCAGCTTGATGGGACAGGGGGTATACAATGAGCAGTTCTTC.